This T cell receptor (beta chain) was captured by sequencing in a study of blood T cell repertoires in COVID-19 (dated by TCRdb to about 2020). With respect to the entire study: The collaborator samples originated in the United States, Italy and Spain and spanned the acute and convalescent phases of COVID-19. Subjects who had been exposed to COVID-19, were actively infected with it, or had recovered from it provided the deeply sampled blood TCRbeta repertoires that made up the dataset. Sample metadata almost always included a de-identified subject ID, COVID-19 status, age in years and sex. The samples were drawn from the first 160 participants of the ongoing ImmuneRACE study and from under 1,500 subjects provided by 6 global collaborators. Where HLA class I and class II types were available, the types were taken from metadata supplied by the sample provider, not from assay-based typing. The material from the prospective study consisted of cDNA or gDNA derived from T cells, B-cell-depleted T cells, or PBMCs. The repertoires were made available in a free public database intended to serve as a resource for research on the immune response to SARS-CoV-2.

The collaborating institutions used their own protocols to collect whole blood in K2EDTA tubes. For TCRbeta analysis, collaborator samples were shipped as frozen whole blood, as isolated PBMCs, or as DNA extracted from either sample type. A few counts support this clone. Its recognized antigen is unknown. No per-base quality is available; no much larger clone lies one base away. The immunoSEQ Assay, a bias-controlled multiplex PCR, was used to amplify TCRbeta CDR3 regions from genomic DNA. From the authors' description of their analysis: The number of nucleated cells in each sample was estimated from the amplification of reference gene primers within the assay. To quantify the absolute abundance of each unique TCRbeta CDR3 rearrangement, sequence reads were collapsed and filtered. For each sample, productive Simpson clonality was calculated as the square root of Simpson's diversity index over productive rearrangements. TCRdb mirrors the immuneACCESS table, restricted to in-frame sequences. Some clones are absent from its copies; in checked studies, under half trace to an unresolved V gene, and the reason for the others is unknown. That table supplies the V and J calls and clone size; D and trimming were determined from the DNA. The sample records some 350,000 clones, approximately 86% of which are singletons. Of the sample, around 3% is held by the ten largest clones.

The germline ends are 8 bases apart after V is trimmed by 6 bases and J by 5 bases. CDR1 and CDR2, looked up from the germline V gene, are MNHEY and SVGAGI. The CDR3, cysteine through phenylalanine, is 11 amino acids long. The kept DNA is CDR3 alone, 33 bases in frame from the first base. The full study reports these points: The quantity of clinical and demographic metadata differed by source and by participant and was supplied without curation.

The chain joins TRBV6-5 to TRBJ2-7; TRBD2 is possibly the D segment (6 matching bases). This clonotype was obtained from a human donor in a cohort sampled during active COVID-19. The sequenced sample was peripheral blood. In nucleotides, the sequence is TGTGCCAGCAGGGGACTCGACGAGCAGTACTTC. Its amino acids are CASRGLDEQYF.